This T cell receptor (beta chain) was identified during a study of blood T cell repertoires in COVID-19. Study at large: Sites across the United States, Italy and Spain contributed samples from acute and convalescent COVID-19. T cells, B-cell-depleted T cells, or PBMCs supplied cDNA or gDNA.

In the study's own analysis: Reference gene primer amplification yielded estimated nucleated cell counts. TCRdb's copy holds only in-frame clones and misses some; the assay was immunoSEQ multiplex PCR. V and J calls and clone size come straight from that table; D and trimming were deduced from the DNA. The data show 150,000 to 190,000 clones, 75% to 90% seen once. There are 15 residues in the CDR3. The clonotype comes from a woman aged 40 to 55 with acute or convalescent COVID-19. The sample consisted of peripheral blood. The chain links TRBV21-1 to TRBJ2-7; TRBD1 reflects the table's D call only, with no check against the DNA. TRBV21-1 is an annotated pseudogene. The CDR3 here is CASSCTGGCHYEQYF. The CDR3 DNA reads as TGTGCCAGCAGCTGTACAGGGGGCTGTCACTACGAGCAGTACTTC.